This T cell receptor beta chain derives from a study of response to subunit inactivated influenza vaccine. The study's findings and limits: Each seasonal influenza vaccination, the authors suggested, recruits few new T cells.

TCRdb re-derived calls from the RT-PCR reads in MiXCR, one entry per CDR3 protein. The sample carries hundreds of thousands of distinct CDR3 sequences, 11% to 15% recorded once. A remark on this clonotype: What it binds is not known.

Trimming took off 1 base at V and 7 bases at J, with 14 bases between the two ends. Per germline, CDR1 LGHDT and CDR2 YNNKEL (reference sequence). CDR3 size: 14 residues. This TCR was sampled from a middle-aged man who received an inactivated influenza vaccine. The gene calls are TRBV3-1 and TRBJ2-7, with D perhaps TRBD2 (5 bases). Sequences were derived from PBMCs from blood, sampled 14 days before vaccination. The CDR3 DNA follows: TGTGCCAGCAGCCAAGGTGTGATCTCGGGGGAGCAGTACTTC. Translation gives CASSQGVISGEQYF.